This T cell receptor (beta chain) was documented in a study of T cell changes during pregnancy in multiple sclerosis. Measured with immunoSEQ multiplex PCR; TCRdb has only the in-frame clones, and not every one. The repertoire has just under 85,000 clones, more than 85% of them found once; the top ten carry roughly 2.5%. The origin of this receptor is a female donor with multiple sclerosis, enrolled in a pregnancy study. The sequenced sample was peripheral blood, obtained in the first trimester of pregnancy.

The CDR3 coding sequence is TGTGCCAGCAGTAACGGACGGGGAGGGAGCGAAAAACTGTTTTTT. This sequence encodes CASSNGRGGSEKLFF. The chain recombines TRBV2 with TRBJ1-4; D ambiguous. The V gene's germline CDR1 is SNHLY and CDR2 FYNNEI. The CDR3 sequence is 15 residues long. The V gene lost 5 bases and the J gene lost 8 bases, with 18 bases spanning the gap.